This TCR beta chain was identified in a study of T-cell memory formation after mild COVID-19. Study-wide background: TCR clusters were largely donor specific. Study results and limitations: From day 15 to 85, contracting clones were balanced between CD4 and CD8, whereas later expanders leaned toward CD4+. Mainly in CM and EM were contracting CD4+ clones; CD8+ were in EMRA. In second-wave clones peaking day 37, SARS-CoV-2 specificity remained unconfirmed.

The CDR3 length is 14 residues. Trimming took off 2 bases at V and 6 bases at J, with 12 bases between the two ends. CDR1 is SGHAT and CDR2 is FQNNGV in the germline V gene. A note on this clonotype: No antigen is known for it.

In TCRdb, the 5' RACE reads were re-called with MiXCR into one record per CDR3 protein. The sample shows about 340,000 distinct CDR3 sequences, more than 15% of them seen only once. This clonotype was sampled from a young man who had mild COVID-19 (a few samples of this study predate the infection). Cell type and time point are not known. Sequencing used PBMCs or a T cell subset sorted from them (not recorded which). The chain recombines TRBV11-2 with TRBJ2-3, with D tentatively TRBD1 or TRBD2 (5 bases each). The chain's CDR3 is CASSLWGNADTQYF. The CDR3 nucleotides are TGTGCCAGCAGCTTATGGGGGAATGCGGATACGCAGTATTTT.